This T cell receptor beta chain was identified during a study of a mutant IDH1 vaccine in newly diagnosed glioma. As for the study in general: Vaccine dosing followed radiotherapy by 4-6 weeks, or accompanied temozolomide cycles.

Time point reported: week 35, safety follow-up. Vaccination used 300 ug of mutant IDH1 20-mer peptide per dose, with topical imiquimod. Patients underwent eight vaccinations, which took place in weeks 1, 3, 5, 7, 11, 15, 19 and 23. Each astrocytoma in the donors was new, WHO grade 3 or 4, IDH1-mutant and ATRX-lost. Method: immunoSEQ multiplex PCR; TCRdb's copy keeps in-frame clones and lacks some. The sample lists 34,000 or so clones, over 65% seen once, with over 15% in the top ten. V was shortened by 0 bases and J by 9 bases, with 12 bases between the two germline ends. In germline, CDR1 is WNHNN, CDR2 SYGVQD (reference sequence). The CDR3 totals 13 residues. The study's findings and limits: Of the patients, roughly 95% had vaccine-induced immune responses.

To note about this clone: What it binds is unknown.

The material was PBMCs, obtained from a glioma patient whose treatment included an IDH1 peptide vaccine. The chain carries TRBV10-1 and TRBJ2-7; D is perhaps TRBD2 (6 bases). The receptor was isolated from a man aged 30 to 45 with glioma. CDR3 loop: CASSESMGGRQYF. The CDR3 bases are TGCGCCAGCAGTGAGTCGATGGGGGGAAGGCAGTACTTC.